The clone carrying this TCR beta chain was counted between two and nine times. Its antigen is not known. Prepared libraries of TCR beta cDNA carried unique molecular identifiers. Input of about 0.9 to 10 million T cells yielded 400,000 to 550,000 cDNA molecules. TCRdb re-called the PCR reads through MiXCR, storing one row per CDR3 protein. The table shows roughly 700,000 distinct CDR3 sequences, with approximately 30% occurring only once. The length of the CDR3 is 16 residues. Per germline, CDR1 SGHAT and CDR2 FQNNGV. Trimming left V 3 bases short and J 2 bases short, with 15 bases between. This specimen comes from a study of post-analysis software for immune sequencing data. Study details: The patients showed relapsing-remitting, secondary progressive and progressive-relapsing multiple sclerosis courses. Whole-study findings and limits: Five or six TRBV segments, TRBV5-6, TRBV5-1 and TRBV20-1 among them, were found more frequent in patients than controls. Significantly decreased normalized Chao1 diversity was recorded for multiple sclerosis patients relative to controls.

The sequence was obtained from a girl between 10 and 17 years old with multiple sclerosis. Sequencing was carried out using blood. This chain links TRBV11-2 with TRBJ2-3, with D perhaps matching TRBD2 (6 bases). As DNA, the CDR3 is TGTGCCAGCAGCTTTGGGGCGGGACTTATCACAGATACGCAGTATTTT. Amino acid sequence: CASSFGAGLITDTQYF.